These T cell receptor beta chains were read from a single sample in a study of blood T cell repertoires in COVID-19. The protocol was immunoSEQ multiplex PCR, while the TCRdb copy is restricted to in-frame clones and leaves out a portion. The sample consists of over 250,000 clones, about 80% of them appearing once. The sample taken for sequencing was PBMCs or T cells enriched from blood (not recorded which). These TCRs come from a man aged 25-45 years with acute COVID-19. Each CDR3 is given with its conserved first and last residue. D genes are given only for firm matches. Expanded clones get a size class; other rows say once, few or many, or leave the size out.

clone size | J gene | V gene | D gene | CDR3 protein | CDR3 DNA
- | TRBJ1-1 | TRBV25-1 | - | CASGGRNTEAFF | TGTGCCAGCGGAGGAAGGAACACTGAAGCTTTCTTT
few | TRBJ1-2 | TRBV12-3/TRBV12-4 | - | CASSLRGQGGYTF | TGTGCCAGCAGTCTCAGGGGCCAGGGTGGCTACACCTTC
- | TRBJ1-1 | TRBV5-1 | - | CASSLTADLKAFF | TGTGCCAGCAGCTTGACGGCCGACTTAAAAGCTTTCTTT
- | TRBJ2-1 | TRBV15 | TRBD1 | CATSRGQGASEQFF | TGTGCCACCAGCAGAGGACAGGGGGCGTCTGAGCAGTTCTTC
- | TRBJ1-2 | TRBV12-3/TRBV12-4 | - | CASNDPNRGGYTF | TGTGCCAGCAATGACCCAAACCGGGGTGGCTACACCTTC
- | TRBJ1-2 | TRBV7-9 | - | CASSLGGLNGYTF | TGTGCCAGCAGCTTAGGGGGCCTCAATGGCTACACCTTC
- | TRBJ2-1 | TRBV19 | TRBD2 | CASDRSGIAGRNEQFF | TGTGCCAGCGACCGGTCGGGAATAGCGGGACGTAATGAGCAGTTCTTC
- | TRBJ2-3 | TRBV30 | - | CAWSFGGNVGTDTQYF | TGTGCCTGGAGTTTTGGCGGGAACGTTGGCACAGATACGCAGTATTTT
- | TRBJ1-3 | TRBV6-5 | - | CASSSTDRSGNTIYF | TGTGCCAGCAGTTCGACAGACCGCTCTGGAAACACCATATATTTT
- | TRBJ1-2 | TRBV19 | - | CASRETAFNYGYTF | TGTGCCAGTAGGGAGACTGCTTTTAACTATGGCTACACCTTC
- | TRBJ2-3 | TRBV28 | - | CASSWTASFTDTQYF | TGTGCCAGCAGTTGGACAGCCTCGTTCACAGATACGCAGTATTTT
- | TRBJ2-3 | TRBV9 | - | CASKRLLTDTQYF | TGTGCCAGCAAAAGACTTCTCACAGATACGCAGTATTTT
- | TRBJ2-5 | TRBV2 | - | CASSDQEETQYF | TGTGCCAGCAGCGACCAGGAAGAGACCCAGTACTTC